This section outlines one T cell receptor (beta chain) sequence together with its context. The CDR3 has 15 amino acids. Authors of the study amplified TCR beta CDR3 regions from RNA transcripts. Researchers ran a first-round RT-PCR on the TCR CDR3 using the HTBI primer set. In TCRdb, the multiplex PCR reads were re-called with MiXCR into one record per CDR3 protein. The sample carries about 640,000 distinct CDR3 sequences, less than 25% recorded once. The data originate from a study of T cells in Graves' hyperthyroidism and ophthalmopathy. This sequence joins TRBV3-2 and TRBJ2-4. TRBV3-2 is a pseudogene segment. The clonotype originates from a man younger than 45 with Graves' ophthalmopathy. The material sequenced was blood. This CDR3 is CASSLGRAAKNIQYF. DNA of the CDR3: TGTGCCAGCAGCCTCGGACGGGCAGCCAAAAACATTCAGTACTTC.